A selection of T cell receptor beta chains follows, all from one sample in a study of cytotoxic CD8 clonotypes in ibrutinib-treated CLL. Measured with immunoSEQ multiplex PCR; TCRdb has only the in-frame clones, and not every one. The sample lists roughly 130,000 clones; approximately 90% were seen once. Sequences were derived from PBMCs, sampled after 12 months of ibrutinib treatment. These receptors were taken from a human donor with chronic lymphocytic leukemia. Both conserved end residues are part of each CDR3. A D gene is named only where the DNA matches it firmly. For some rows the clone size is stated as once, few or many, or as a class when expanded; others skip it.

16	NA	TRBJ2-1	TRBV11-2	TRBD2	TGTGCCAGCAGCTTAGGGCGCGGGAGGGCCCTAAATGAGCAGTTCTTC	CASSLGRGRALNEQFF
15	NA	TRBJ1-2	TRBV10-3	TRBD1	TGTGCCATCAGTGAGTCCCTGGACAGGGAGGGCGGCTACACCTTC	CAISESLDREGGYTF
16	NA	TRBJ2-3	TRBV9	NA	TGTGCCAGCAGCTCCGGGGTGGAGGGAAGCACAGATACGCAGTATTTT	CASSSGVEGSTDTQYF
15	NA	TRBJ2-7	TRBV5-1	TRBD1	TGCGCCAGCAGCACCTGGACAGGGGGCAGCTACGAGCAGTACTTC	CASSTWTGGSYEQYF
16	NA	TRBJ2-4	TRBV7-2	TRBD1	TGTGCCAGCAGCCCCGACAGGGAAATAGCCAAAAACATTCAGTACTTC	CASSPDREIAKNIQYF
15	NA	TRBJ2-6	TRBV15	NA	TGTGCCACCAGGACGGGACACTCTGGGGCCAACGTCCTGACTTTC	CATRTGHSGANVLTF
12	once	TRBJ2-2	TRBV19	NA	TGTGCCAGTAGTATCGCGACCGGGGAGCTGTTTTTT	CASSIATGELFF
11	few	TRBJ2-3	TRBV5-1	NA	TGCGCCTGTAGGGGGGCAGATACGCAGTATTTT	CACRGADTQYF
15	NA	TRBJ2-1	TRBV5-4	TRBD1	TGTGCCAGCAGCTCCCCCGGGACAGGTTACAATGAGCAGTTCTTC	CASSSPGTGYNEQFF
12	NA	TRBJ1-2	TRBV2	NA	TGTGCCAGCAATCTGGGCTATAGTGGCTACACCTTC	CASNLGYSGYTF
14	NA	TRBJ2-1	TRBV11-2	TRBD2	TGTGCCAGCAGCCCTCCATGGGGGCTAGCGGGGCAGTTCTTC	CASSPPWGLAGQFF
15	NA	TRBJ1-3	TRBV4-1	NA	TGCGCCAGCAGATACGGGGGGGGGCAAGGAGACACCATATATTTT	CASRYGGGQGDTIYF
17	NA	TRBJ2-3	TRBV19	NA	TGTGCCAGTAGCGACCAAGGACTAACGCTTAGCACAGATACGCAGTATTTT	CASSDQGLTLSTDTQYF
13	NA	TRBJ2-1	TRBV19	NA	TGTGCCAGTAGTCCAGTCTCCTACAATGAGCAGTTCTTC	CASSPVSYNEQFF
15	NA	TRBJ2-7	TRBV9	TRBD2	TGTGCCAGCAGCGTAGAGTCTAGCGGGAACTACGAGCAGTACTTC	CASSVESSGNYEQYF
14	NA	TRBJ2-3	TRBV7-3	NA	TGTGCCAGCAGCTCCTTTGGGAGCACAGATACGCAGTATTTT	CASSSFGSTDTQYF
16	NA	TRBJ2-7	TRBV6-6	NA	TGTGCCAGCAGTTACGATTCCACGATCGAGGGGATCGAGCAGTACTTC	CASSYDSTIEGIEQYF
15	NA	TRBJ2-7	TRBV28	NA	TGTGCCAGCAGTTTAACCGGCAGGGCCCACTACGAGCAGTACTTC	CASSLTGRAHYEQYF
15	NA	TRBJ2-5	TRBV27	NA	TGTGCCAGCAGTGACCGTGGCGGGGTTGGGGAGACCCAGTACTTC	CASSDRGGVGETQYF
13	NA	TRBJ2-1	TRBV7-6	NA	TGTGCCAGCAGCTTAGGCACCTACAATGAGCAGTTCTTC	CASSLGTYNEQFF
14	NA	TRBJ2-1	TRBV19	NA	TGTGCCAGCTGCTACGGGAAACAGTTAAATGAGCAGTTCTTC	CASCYGKQLNEQFF
16	NA	TRBJ2-7	TRBV5-1	TRBD1	TGCGCCAGCAGCCTACCCTTGACAGGGGGCGACTCCGAGCAGTACTTC	CASSLPLTGGDSEQYF
14	NA	TRBJ1-3	TRBV25-1	NA	TGTGCCAGCAGTGAATGGACGGGTAGAAACACCATATATTTT	CASSEWTGRNTIYF
13	NA	TRBJ1-2	TRBV6-6	NA	TGTGCCAGCAGTTACACCGGCGACTATGGCTACACCTTC	CASSYTGDYGYTF
14	NA	TRBJ2-7	TRBV5-1	NA	TGCGCCAGCACCCTCACCCCCAGGGAGATCGTGCAGTACTTC	CASTLTPREIVQYF